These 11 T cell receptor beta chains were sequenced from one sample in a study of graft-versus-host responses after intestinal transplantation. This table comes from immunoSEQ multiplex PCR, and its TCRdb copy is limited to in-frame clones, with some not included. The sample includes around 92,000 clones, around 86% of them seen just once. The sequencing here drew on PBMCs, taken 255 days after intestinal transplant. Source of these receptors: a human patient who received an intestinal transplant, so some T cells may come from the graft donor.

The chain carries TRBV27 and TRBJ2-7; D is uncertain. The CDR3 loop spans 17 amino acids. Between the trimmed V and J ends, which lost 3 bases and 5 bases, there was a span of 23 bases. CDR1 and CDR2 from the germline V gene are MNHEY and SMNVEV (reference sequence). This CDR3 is CASSFLWAKAMINEQYF. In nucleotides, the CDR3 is TGTGCCAGCAGTTTTCTGTGGGCGAAAGCAATGATCAACGAGCAGTACTTC.

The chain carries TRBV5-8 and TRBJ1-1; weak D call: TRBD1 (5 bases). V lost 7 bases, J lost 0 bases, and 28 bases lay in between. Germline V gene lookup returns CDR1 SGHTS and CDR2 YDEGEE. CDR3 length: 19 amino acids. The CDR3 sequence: CASLDPSKTWGRVNTEAFF. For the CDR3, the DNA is TGTGCCAGCCTCGACCCGAGTAAAACCTGGGGCAGGGTGAACACTGAAGCTTTCTTT.

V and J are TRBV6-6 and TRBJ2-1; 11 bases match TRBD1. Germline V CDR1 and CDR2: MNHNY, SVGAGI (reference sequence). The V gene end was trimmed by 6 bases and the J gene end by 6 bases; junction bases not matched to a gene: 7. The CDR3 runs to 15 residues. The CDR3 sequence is CASRDRGLSSNEQFF. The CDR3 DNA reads TGTGCCAGCAGGGACAGGGGGCTTTCGAGCAATGAGCAGTTCTTC.

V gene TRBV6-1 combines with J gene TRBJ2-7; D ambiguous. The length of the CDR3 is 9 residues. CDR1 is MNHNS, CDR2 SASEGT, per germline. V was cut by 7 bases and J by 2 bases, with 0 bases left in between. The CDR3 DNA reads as TGTGCCAGCACCTACGAGCAGTACTTC. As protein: CASTYEQYF.

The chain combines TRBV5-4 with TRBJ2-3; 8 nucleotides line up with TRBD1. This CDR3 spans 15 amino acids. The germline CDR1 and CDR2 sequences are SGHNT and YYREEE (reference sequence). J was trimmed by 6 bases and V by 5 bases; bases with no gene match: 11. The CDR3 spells CASRQGEWSGDTQYF. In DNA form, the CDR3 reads TGTGCCAGCAGACAGGGGGAATGGAGTGGGGATACGCAGTATTTT.

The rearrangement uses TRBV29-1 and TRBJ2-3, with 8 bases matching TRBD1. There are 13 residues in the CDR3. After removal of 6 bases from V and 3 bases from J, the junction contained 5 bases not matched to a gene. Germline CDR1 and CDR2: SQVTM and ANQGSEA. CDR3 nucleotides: TGCAGCGTAACAGGGGGACAAACAGATACGCAGTATTTT. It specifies CSVTGGQTDTQYF.

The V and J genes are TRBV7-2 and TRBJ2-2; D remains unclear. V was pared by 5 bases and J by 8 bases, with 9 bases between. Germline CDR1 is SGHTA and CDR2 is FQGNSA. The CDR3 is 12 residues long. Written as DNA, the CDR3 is TGTGCCAGCAGCGTGACCGTAGGGGAGCTGTTTTTT. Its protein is CASSVTVGELFF.

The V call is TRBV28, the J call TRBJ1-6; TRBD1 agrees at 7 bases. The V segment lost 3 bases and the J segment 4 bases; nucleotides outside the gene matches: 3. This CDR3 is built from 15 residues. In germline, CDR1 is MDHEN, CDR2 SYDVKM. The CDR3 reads CASSFLTGYNSPLHF. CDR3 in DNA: TGTGCCAGCAGTTTCCTGACAGGGTATAATTCACCCCTCCACTTT.

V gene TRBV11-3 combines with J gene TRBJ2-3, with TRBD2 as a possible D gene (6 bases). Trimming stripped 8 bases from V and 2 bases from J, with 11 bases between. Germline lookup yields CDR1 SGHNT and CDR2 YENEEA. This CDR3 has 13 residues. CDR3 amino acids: CASSGTFTDTQYF. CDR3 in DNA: TGTGCCAGCTCCGGGACTTTCACAGATACGCAGTATTTT.

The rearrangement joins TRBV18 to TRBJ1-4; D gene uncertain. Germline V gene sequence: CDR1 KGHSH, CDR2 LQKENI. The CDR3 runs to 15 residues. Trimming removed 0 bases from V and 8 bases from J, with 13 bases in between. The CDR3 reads CASSPPVPWREKLFF. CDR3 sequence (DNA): TGTGCCAGCTCACCACCGGTACCATGGAGAGAAAAACTGTTTTTT.

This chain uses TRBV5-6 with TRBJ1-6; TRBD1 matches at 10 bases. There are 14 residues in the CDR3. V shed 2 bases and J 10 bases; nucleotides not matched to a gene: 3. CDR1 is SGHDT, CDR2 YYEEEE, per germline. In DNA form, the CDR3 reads TGTGCCAGCAGCTTAAGACAGGGGGCATCACCCCTCCACTTT. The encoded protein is CASSLRQGASPLHF. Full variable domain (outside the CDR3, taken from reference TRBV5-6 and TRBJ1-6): DAGVTQSPTHLIKTRGQQVTLRCSPKSGHDTVSWYQQALGQGPQFIFQYYEEEERQRGNFPDRFSGHQFPNYSSELNVNALLLGDSALYLCASSLRQGASPLHFGNGTRLTVT.